This T cell receptor beta chain was documented in a study of technical replicates of blood from a few donors. The CDR3 totals 12 residues. V lost 4 bases and J 4 bases, leaving 7 bases between the germline ends. Germline CDR1 and CDR2: MNHNS and SASEGT. Using immunoSEQ multiplex PCR, the repertoire was profiled, and TCRdb retains in-frame clones only, with some absent. This sample has approximately 99,000 clones, with around 96% found just once. The chain is built from TRBV6-1 and TRBJ1-1, with D hard to call. The clonotype was recovered from a human donor in good health. Sequences were obtained from T cells isolated from PBMCs. The CDR3 DNA reads TGTGCCAGCAGTGGTCGGGGCACTGAAGCTTTCTTT. As protein: CASSGRGTEAFF.